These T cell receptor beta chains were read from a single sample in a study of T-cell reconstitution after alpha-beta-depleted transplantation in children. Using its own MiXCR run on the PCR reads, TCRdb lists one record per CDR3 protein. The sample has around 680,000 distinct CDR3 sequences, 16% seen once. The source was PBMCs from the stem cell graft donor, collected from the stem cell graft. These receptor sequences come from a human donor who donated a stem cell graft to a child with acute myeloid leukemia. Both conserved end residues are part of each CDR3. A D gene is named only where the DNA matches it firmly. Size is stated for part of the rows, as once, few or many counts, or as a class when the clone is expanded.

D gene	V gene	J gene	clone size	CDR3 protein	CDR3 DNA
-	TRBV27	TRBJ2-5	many	CASSFLGARETQYF	TGTGCCAGCAGTTTTTTGGGGGCGCGAGAGACCCAGTACTTC
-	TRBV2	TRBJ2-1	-	CASAARGTTVEQFF	TGTGCCAGCGCCGCCAGGGGTACCACTGTTGAGCAGTTCTTC
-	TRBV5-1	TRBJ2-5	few	CASSRRETQYF	TGCGCCAGCAGCAGGAGGGAGACCCAGTACTTC
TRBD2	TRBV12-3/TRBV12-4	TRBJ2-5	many	CASRRAGGYQETQYF	TGTGCCAGCAGACGGGCGGGGGGGTACCAAGAGACCCAGTACTTC
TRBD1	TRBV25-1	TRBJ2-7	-	CASSSGTGRDEQYF	TGTGCCAGCAGTTCCGGGACAGGAAGAGACGAGCAGTACTTC
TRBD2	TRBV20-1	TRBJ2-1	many	CSASSGGGYNNEQFF	TGCAGTGCTAGTTCGGGGGGGGGTTACAATAATGAGCAGTTCTTC
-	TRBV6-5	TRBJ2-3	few	CASSYSEDGAPDTQYF	TGTGCCAGCAGTTACTCGGAGGACGGGGCCCCAGATACGCAGTATTTT
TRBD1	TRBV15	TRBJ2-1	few	CATSRDRGWKGSYNEQFF	TGTGCCACCAGCCGGGACAGGGGGTGGAAGGGCTCCTACAATGAGCAGTTCTTC
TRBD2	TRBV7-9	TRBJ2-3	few	CASSFHSGGTGTDTQYF	TGTGCCAGCAGCTTTCACAGCGGGGGGACCGGCACAGATACGCAGTATTTT
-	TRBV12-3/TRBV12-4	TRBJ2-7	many	CASSLASGSDEQYF	TGTGCCAGCAGTTTAGCGTCAGGGAGCGACGAGCAGTACTTC
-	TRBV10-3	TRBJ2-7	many	CAISPQGSYEQYF	TGTGCCATCAGCCCACAGGGCTCCTACGAGCAGTACTTC
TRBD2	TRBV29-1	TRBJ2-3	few	CSVVLAGEYF	TGCAGCGTTGTACTAGCGGGGGAGTATTTT
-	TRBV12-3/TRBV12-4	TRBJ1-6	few	CATTAGTGYNSPLHF	TGTGCCACCACCGCTGGAACAGGGTACAATTCACCCCTCCACTTT
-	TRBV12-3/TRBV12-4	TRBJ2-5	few	CASLAGPQETQYF	TGTGCCAGCCTAGCTGGTCCCCAAGAGACCCAGTACTTC
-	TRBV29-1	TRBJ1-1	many	CSVDLISEAFF	TGCAGCGTTGATCTCATCTCTGAAGCTTTCTTT
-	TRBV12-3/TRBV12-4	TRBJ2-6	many	CASSLGTGANVLTF	TGTGCCAGCAGTTTGGGCACTGGGGCCAACGTCCTGACTTTC
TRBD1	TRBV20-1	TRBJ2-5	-	CSASQGSVETQYF	TGCAGTGCTTCACAGGGGTCGGTAGAGACCCAGTACTTC
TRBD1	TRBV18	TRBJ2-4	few	CASSPFTGGTENIQYF	TGTGCCAGCTCACCCTTTACAGGGGGAACAGAAAACATTCAGTACTTC